The 17 T cell receptor beta chains given below trace back to one sample, sequenced in a study of T cell repertoires in cytomegalovirus infection. MiXCR was run by TCRdb on the reads, yielding one entry per CDR3 protein. The sample comprises around 290,000 distinct CDR3 sequences, roughly a quarter of which are singletons, and approximately 14% rests with the top ten. Sample: PBMCs. Receptors were obtained from a human donor in good health (CMV status not recorded). Some clones in this sample may be carry-over from other donors' samples.

This clonotype was detected many times. The chain carries TRBV14 and TRBJ1-2; D not resolved. Germline loops: CDR1 SGHDN, CDR2 FVKESK. Between the trimmed V and J ends, which lost 2 bases and 13 bases, there was a span of 14 bases. CDR3 length: 12 residues. CDR3 protein: CASSQLGLLATF. The CDR3 nucleotides are TGTGCCAGCAGCCAACTGGGGTTGTTGGCCACCTTC. Filled out from reference TRBV14 and TRBJ1-2, the complete variable domain reads EAGVTQFPSHSVIEKGQTVTLRCDPISGHDNLYWYRRVMGKEIKFLLHFVKESKQDESGMPNNRFLAERTGGTYSTLKVQPAELEDSGVYFCASSQLGLLATFGSGTRLTVV.

This clonotype was found many times. V usage is TRBV12-5 and J usage is TRBJ1-1; TRBD1 matches at 7 bases. The CDR3 extends over 15 amino acids. CDR1 and CDR2 from the germline V gene are LGHNT and FRNRAP. The V segment lost 2 bases and the J segment 4 bases; nucleotides outside the gene matches: 7. CDR3 in DNA: TGTGCTAGTGGTTTGTCTGCACAGGGGTCCACTGAAGCTTTCTTT. Encoded protein: CASGLSAQGSTEAFF.

The rearrangement uses TRBV5-5 and TRBJ2-2, with a tentative D call TRBD1 (6 bases). This CDR3 comprises 16 residues. V lost 4 bases to trimming and J lost 3 bases, with 16 bases between them. CDR1 SGHKS and CDR2 YYEKEE come from the germline V gene (reference sequence). The CDR3 loop is CASSPLGAGDTGELFF. The CDR3 DNA follows: TGTGCCAGCAGCCCCCTGGGAGCAGGGGACACCGGGGAGCTGTTTTTT.

This clonotype was counted at least ten times. This chain connects TRBV12-5 to TRBJ1-1, with 8 bases aligning to TRBD1. CDR1 and CDR2 from the germline V gene are LGHNT and FRNRAP. The CDR3 runs to 12 residues. With V trimmed by 5 bases and J by 9 bases, 5 bases remained unmatched. The CDR3 bases are TGTGCTAGTGGTGTGGGGACAGGCCAAGCTTTCTTT. This sequence encodes CASGVGTGQAFF.

This clonotype came up many times. The chain uses TRBV7-2 and TRBJ2-7; D is undetermined. CDR3 length: 13 amino acids. Trimming took off 1 base at V and 3 bases at J, with 7 bases between the two ends. Germline V gives CDR1 SGHTA, CDR2 FQGNSA. In nucleotides, the CDR3 is TGTGCCAGCAGCTTAGTTCGGCTCTACGAGCAGTACTTC. Encoded protein: CASSLVRLYEQYF.

The CDR3, as DNA: TGCGCCAGCAGCTTGGGAGGGGGCGTAGAGACTGAAGCTTTCTTT. Translation: CASSLGGGVETEAFF. The chain combines TRBV5-1 with TRBJ1-1, with TRBD1 identical over 7 bases. Germline lookup yields CDR1 SGHRS and CDR2 YFSETQ. Trimming removed 0 bases from V and 5 bases from J; junction bases left unmatched: 7. This CDR3 spans 15 amino acids.

This clonotype was detected many times. The chain has TRBV7-8 and TRBJ2-6; D is unresolved. Germline CDR1 is SGHVS and CDR2 is FQNEAQ. This CDR3 is 18 amino acids long. V lost 6 bases, J lost 0 bases, and 18 bases lay in between. CDR3 bases: TGTGCCAGCAGATCTTATCGGGCACCCCTCTCTGGGGCCAACGTCCTGACTTTC. Its translation: CASRSYRAPLSGANVLTF.

This clonotype was seen at least ten times. V usage is TRBV6-1 and J usage is TRBJ2-1; TRBD2 matches at 11 bases. V gave up 8 bases and J gave up 1 base; unmatched junction bases: 19. CDR3 size: 20 residues. The germline V gene has CDR1 MNHNS and CDR2 SASEGT. The CDR3: CASPEFLNSGRVGSYNEQFF. DNA for the CDR3: TGTGCCAGCCCTGAATTTTTGAATAGCGGGAGGGTAGGATCCTACAATGAGCAGTTCTTC.

The table lists this clonotype with many counts. The chain employs TRBV9 and TRBJ2-7; no reliable D call. The CDR3 totals 13 residues. In germline, CDR1 is SGDLS, CDR2 YYNGEE. The ends were cut back, 0 bases at V and 4 bases at J, with 8 bases in the middle. This CDR3 reads CASSVAPRYEQYF. CDR3 sequence (DNA): TGTGCCAGCAGCGTAGCTCCCCGATACGAGCAGTACTTC.

The chain employs TRBV28 and TRBJ2-1, with 8 bases aligning to TRBD2. Losses at the gene ends were 7 bases for V and 4 bases for J; bases not matched to a gene: 3. The CDR3 has 13 amino acids. Per germline, CDR1 MDHEN and CDR2 SYDVKM. CDR3 sequence reads: CASTSGHYNEQFF. The DNA of the CDR3 is TGTGCCAGCACTAGCGGGCATTACAATGAGCAGTTCTTC.

The chain joins TRBV6-2 or TRBV6-3 to TRBJ2-7, with D tentatively TRBD2 (6 bases). The CDR3 extends over 14 amino acids. Germline CDR1 and CDR2: MNHEY and SVGEGT. Trimming left V 4 bases short and J 3 bases short, with 13 bases between. CDR3 in DNA: TGTGCCAGCAGTTCTCCCGGGAGCTACTACGAGCAGTACTTC. Translated, it gives CASSSPGSYYEQYF.

Notes on this clonotype: One end of the junction does not line up with germline, which may come from a read error. This chain joins TRBV11-2 and TRBJ2-7; perhaps TRBD2 as D (5 bases). Germline V gene sequence: CDR1 SGHAT, CDR2 FQNNGV. This CDR3 has 15 residues. The CDR3 loop reads CASSLEDRGSYGQYF. As DNA, the CDR3 is TGTGCCAGCAGCTTGGAGGACCGGGGATCGTACGGGCAGTACTTC.

The chain carries TRBV12-3 or TRBV12-4 and TRBJ2-2, with 12 bases lining up with TRBD2. CDR3 length: 17 amino acids. Unmatched junction bases numbered 6, after V lost 5 bases and J lost 2 bases. CDR3 sequence reads: CASSPASGRANTGELFF. CDR3 sequence (DNA): TGTGCCAGCAGTCCTGCTAGCGGGAGGGCCAACACCGGGGAGCTGTTTTTT.

In its sample, this clonotype was seen many times. The chain carries TRBV7-2 and TRBJ1-2; 8 nucleotides align to TRBD1. Per the germline V gene, CDR1 is SGHTA and CDR2 is FQGNSA. J was trimmed by 7 bases and V by 2 bases; bases with no gene match: 6. The CDR3 totals 14 residues. CDR3 bases: TGTGCCAGCAGCTTACGTGTGACAGGGGTTGGCTACACCTTC. Its protein is CASSLRVTGVGYTF.

This clonotype was picked up many times. This chain links TRBV7-2 with TRBJ2-5, with a possible D match to TRBD2 (6 bases). This CDR3 spans 14 amino acids. The germline V gene has CDR1 SGHTA and CDR2 FQGNSA. Trimming pared 5 bases from V and 5 bases from J, leaving 15 bases between. For the CDR3, the DNA is TGTGCCAGCAGCCTTGATTCGGGGGTGGAGACCCAGTACTTC. Its translation is CASSLDSGVETQYF.

The CDR3 DNA follows: TGTGCCAGCAGCCAGATGGTCTTGGGGGCCTCCTACGAGCAGTACTTC. Its protein is CASSQMVLGASYEQYF. The V and J genes are TRBV7-8 and TRBJ2-7; possibly TRBD1 for D (6 bases). This CDR3 is 16 amino acids long. Between the trimmed V and J ends, which lost 5 bases and 0 bases, there was a span of 17 bases. Germline lookup yields CDR1 SGHVS and CDR2 FQNEAQ.

The chain couples TRBV11-2 to TRBJ2-3; D is unresolved. This CDR3 has 14 residues. The V gene's germline CDR1 is SGHAT and CDR2 FQNNGV. Between the trimmed V and J ends, which lost 5 bases and 5 bases, there was a span of 14 bases. As DNA, the CDR3 is TGTGCCAGCAGCCAAGGGCGGATGGGAGATACGCAGTATTTT. Protein product: CASSQGRMGDTQYF.